The 8 T cell receptor beta chains given below trace back to one sample, sequenced in a study of T-cell memory formation after mild COVID-19. MiXCR, applied by TCRdb to the 5' RACE reads, yields one record per CDR3 protein. The sample shows 98,000 or so distinct CDR3 sequences, 18% of them seen only once. Input material: PBMCs or a T cell subset sorted from them (not recorded which). Every receptor here comes from a man aged 18 to 29 who had mild COVID-19 (a few samples of this study predate the infection). Cell type and time point are not known.

This clonotype was found many times. The chain joins TRBV7-2 to TRBJ1-4, with TRBD1 matching over 8 bases. The CDR3 has 14 amino acids. V shed 5 bases and J 10 bases; nucleotides not matched to a gene: 9. Germline CDR1 and CDR2: SGHTA and FQGNSA. CDR3 in amino acids: CASSRTGISPKLFF. In nucleotides, the CDR3 is TGTGCCAGCAGCCGGACAGGGATTTCCCCAAAACTGTTTTTT. The full variable domain, with the rest looked up from reference TRBV7-2 and TRBJ1-4, is GAGVSQSPSNKVTEKGKDVELRCDPISGHTALYWYRQSLGQGLEFLIYFQGNSAPDKSGLPSDRFSAERTGGSVSTLTIQRTQQEDSAVYLCASSRTGISPKLFFGSGTQLSVL.

The gene calls are TRBV5-5 and TRBJ1-2; D is undetermined. The germline CDR1 and CDR2 sequences are SGHKS and YYEKEE (reference sequence). V was pared by 4 bases and J by 9 bases, with 19 bases between. There are 14 residues in the CDR3. The CDR3 here is CASSPQVDKRRYTF. CDR3 nucleotides: TGTGCCAGCAGCCCCCAGGTCGATAAGCGGCGCTACACCTTC.

This clonotype was seen a handful of times. This chain links TRBV12-5 with TRBJ2-5, with D possibly TRBD1 on 5 matching bases. The CDR3 spans 13 residues. Germline V gives CDR1 LGHNT, CDR2 FRNRAP. Deletions cut 5 bases from V and 5 bases from J, with 12 bases between. CDR3 DNA: TGTGCTAGTGGTCCCGGACATCGTGAGACCCAGTACTTC. Translating gives CASGPGHRETQYF.

This clonotype showed up just a few times. The chain couples TRBV7-9 to TRBJ2-6; possible D gene TRBD1, 5 bases. The CDR3 length is 15 residues. V shed 5 bases and J shed 1 base, with 9 bases lying between them. The germline CDR1 and CDR2 sequences are SEHNR and FQNEAQ (reference sequence). The CDR3 protein is CASSPTVSGANVLTF. CDR3 DNA: TGTGCCAGCAGCCCGACAGTTTCTGGGGCCAACGTCCTGACTTTC.

The V and J genes are TRBV7-2 and TRBJ1-2, with D uncertain. From germline, CDR1 is SGHTA and CDR2 FQGNSA. The CDR3 is 13 amino acids. Deletions cut 3 bases from V and 4 bases from J, with 9 bases between. CDR3 protein: CASSFQSPYGYTF. Written as DNA, the CDR3 is TGTGCCAGCAGCTTTCAGTCTCCCTATGGCTACACCTTC.

A few counts support this clonotype. The chain joins TRBV6-5 to TRBJ1-1, with D hard to call. This CDR3 is built from 17 residues. Trimming shortened V by 5 bases and J by 0 bases, and 19 bases separated the two germline ends. In germline, CDR1 is MNHEY, CDR2 SVGAGI. The CDR3 DNA sequence: TGTGCCAGCAGTAATACCCTCGGTCGGACGGTGAACACTGAAGCTTTCTTT. Its protein product is CASSNTLGRTVNTEAFF.

The rearrangement links TRBV7-2 to TRBJ2-7; TRBD2 matches 15 bases. From germline, CDR1 is SGHTA and CDR2 FQGNSA. After removal of 7 bases from V and 6 bases from J, the junction contained 4 bases not matched to a gene. The length of the CDR3 is 14 residues. CDR3 amino acids: CASTRTSGGGEQYF. Here the CDR3 DNA reads TGTGCCAGCACCCGGACTAGCGGGGGGGGCGAGCAGTACTTC.

The chain combines TRBV20-1 with TRBJ2-1, with 8 bases that match TRBD2. Germline assignment: CDR1 DFQATT and CDR2 SNEGSKA (reference sequence). The CDR3 covers 14 residues. V shed 5 bases, J shed 0 bases, and the junction held 3 bases outside the gene matches. The CDR3 protein is CSAPSGFSYNEQFF. The CDR3 DNA follows: TGCAGTGCTCCTAGCGGGTTCTCCTACAATGAGCAGTTCTTC.